A selection of T cell receptor beta chains follows, all from one sample in a study of cytomegalovirus exposure and HLA in healthy donors. Clones were read by immunoSEQ multiplex PCR, and TCRdb kept only the in-frame ones, dropping some. The sample lists under 200,000 clones; 68% were seen once. What was sequenced was PBMCs. The origin of the receptors is a woman between 40 and 50 years old in good health and CMV-seropositive. Each CDR3 is given with its conserved first and last residue. A D gene is named only where the DNA matches it firmly. Part of the rows lack a size; the others show once, few, many or a class for expanded clones.

V: TRBV28
size: few
D: TRBD1
J: TRBJ2-4
CDR3: CASSGGQLAKNIQYF
DNA: TGTGCCAGCAGTGGGGGACAGCTAGCCAAAAACATTCAGTACTTC

V: TRBV4-3
size: NA
D: NA
J: TRBJ2-1
CDR3: CASSQDYRVPYNEQFF
DNA: TGCGCCAGCAGCCAAGATTACCGGGTCCCATACAATGAGCAGTTCTTC

V: TRBV6-1
size: NA
D: TRBD1
J: TRBJ2-2
CDR3: CASRGTGGTGELFF
DNA: TGTGCCAGCAGGGGGACAGGAGGCACCGGGGAGCTGTTTTTT

V: TRBV18
size: once
D: NA
J: TRBJ1-4
CDR3: CASSPAGREKLFF
DNA: TGTGCCAGCTCACCAGCGGGGAGAGAAAAACTGTTTTTT

V: TRBV5-4
size: NA
D: NA
J: TRBJ2-7
CDR3: CASSLGSSYEQYF
DNA: TGTGCCAGCAGCTTGGGCAGCTCCTACGAGCAGTACTTC

V: TRBV29-1
size: NA
D: TRBD1
J: TRBJ1-4
CDR3: CSVAGGGEKLFF
DNA: TGCAGCGTTGCAGGGGGCGGTGAAAAACTGTTTTTT

V: TRBV6-1
size: NA
D: TRBD1
J: TRBJ2-7
CDR3: CASSIQGANEQYF
DNA: TGTGCCAGCAGTATACAGGGGGCGAACGAGCAGTACTTC

V: TRBV5-6
size: NA
D: NA
J: TRBJ1-2
CDR3: CASSLVTGAYGYTF
DNA: TGTGCCAGCAGCTTGGTTACTGGGGCCTATGGCTACACCTTC

V: TRBV7-6
size: NA
D: NA
J: TRBJ1-2
CDR3: CASSPGSNYGYTF
DNA: TGTGCCAGCAGCCCCGGTTCAAACTATGGCTACACCTTC

V: TRBV2
size: NA
D: TRBD1
J: TRBJ1-5
CDR3: CASMWDRFNQPQHF
DNA: TGTGCCAGCATGTGGGACAGGTTCAATCAGCCCCAGCATTTT

V: TRBV5-4
size: few
D: NA
J: TRBJ2-7
CDR3: CASSVSSDQTYEQYF
DNA: TGTGCCAGCAGTGTCTCTAGCGACCAAACCTACGAGCAGTACTTC

V: TRBV25-1
size: NA
D: TRBD2
J: TRBJ2-1
CDR3: CASTQRRGGSSYNEQFF
DNA: TGTGCCAGCACTCAAAGGCGGGGCGGGAGCTCCTACAATGAGCAGTTCTTC

V: TRBV18
size: NA
D: TRBD2
J: TRBJ2-3
CDR3: CASPPAGGSTDTQYF
DNA: TGTGCCAGCCCCCCTGCGGGAGGAAGCACAGATACGCAGTATTTT

V: TRBV27
size: NA
D: NA
J: TRBJ1-1
CDR3: CASTTRTGTEAFF
DNA: TGTGCCAGCACCACCCGCACCGGGACAGAAGCTTTCTTT

V: TRBV4-3
size: few
D: NA
J: TRBJ2-7
CDR3: CASSQGQGSYEQYF
DNA: TGCGCCAGCAGCCAAGGGCAGGGATCCTACGAGCAGTACTTC

V: TRBV5-4
size: NA
D: TRBD2
J: TRBJ2-7
CDR3: CASSSRTGGTRQYF
DNA: TGTGCCAGCAGCAGCCGGACGGGAGGTACGAGGCAGTACTTC

V: TRBV18
size: NA
D: TRBD1
J: TRBJ2-3
CDR3: CASSGQGVYDTQYF
DNA: TGTGCCAGCTCCGGACAGGGGGTGTATGATACGCAGTATTTT

V: TRBV7-2
size: NA
D: NA
J: TRBJ2-5
CDR3: CASEVQETQYF
DNA: TGTGCCAGCGAGGTACAAGAGACCCAGTACTTC

V: TRBV5-1
size: few
D: NA
J: TRBJ1-1
CDR3: CASRPTQNTEAFF
DNA: TGCGCCAGCAGGCCGACTCAGAACACTGAAGCTTTCTTT

V: TRBV4-3
size: few
D: TRBD1
J: TRBJ2-3
CDR3: CASSHGIQRGRDTQYF
DNA: TGCGCCAGCAGCCACGGTATTCAAAGGGGGCGGGATACGCAGTATTTT

V: TRBV7-9
size: NA
D: TRBD1
J: TRBJ1-2
CDR3: CASSYDREGYPF
DNA: TGTGCCAGCAGCTACGACAGGGAAGGCTACCCCTTC

V: TRBV19
size: once
D: TRBD1
J: TRBJ1-6
CDR3: CASSIGRQGFTLHF
DNA: TGTGCCAGTAGTATCGGTCGACAGGGTTTCACCCTCCACTTT

V: TRBV5-6
size: few
D: TRBD2
J: TRBJ2-5
CDR3: CASQPSGGAGETQYF
DNA: TGTGCCAGCCAACCTAGCGGGGGGGCCGGGGAGACCCAGTACTTC

V: TRBV9
size: NA
D: NA
J: TRBJ2-7
CDR3: CASSPGLPQPNYEQYF
DNA: TGTGCCAGCAGCCCTGGACTGCCTCAACCGAACTACGAGCAGTACTTC

V: TRBV5-4
size: NA
D: NA
J: TRBJ2-1
CDR3: CASSLGGGQFF
DNA: TGTGCCAGCAGCTTGGGTGGAGGGCAGTTCTTC

V: TRBV4-1
size: NA
D: TRBD1
J: TRBJ1-5
CDR3: CASSRPGTGVKSNQPQHF
DNA: TGCGCCAGCAGCCGCCCCGGGACAGGGGTCAAGAGCAATCAGCCCCAGCATTTT

V: TRBV28
size: NA
D: TRBD1
J: TRBJ1-1
CDR3: CASSAGGVNPMNTEAFF
DNA: TGTGCCAGCAGCGCAGGGGGCGTCAATCCAATGAACACTGAAGCTTTCTTT

V: TRBV5-1
size: NA
D: TRBD1
J: TRBJ1-1
CDR3: CASSTTGGNTEAFF
DNA: TGCGCCAGCAGCACGACAGGGGGGAACACTGAAGCTTTCTTT

V: TRBV9
size: NA
D: NA
J: TRBJ2-2
CDR3: CASSVINTGELFF
DNA: TGTGCCAGCAGCGTTATTAACACCGGGGAGCTGTTTTTT

V: TRBV7-2
size: NA
D: TRBD1
J: TRBJ1-6
CDR3: CASSPRYLTGTESNSPLHF
DNA: TGTGCCAGCAGCCCGCGATATTTAACCGGGACAGAGTCAAATTCACCCCTCCACTTT

V: TRBV29-1
size: once
D: TRBD2
J: TRBJ2-5
CDR3: CSVRGGSGDQETQYF
DNA: TGCAGCGTTAGGGGTGGTAGCGGGGATCAAGAGACCCAGTACTTC

V: TRBV9
size: NA
D: NA
J: TRBJ1-2
CDR3: CASSPPRVRALVGYTF
DNA: TGTGCCAGCAGCCCACCCAGGGTCCGGGCCCTTGTAGGCTACACCTTC

V: TRBV19
size: NA
D: NA
J: TRBJ1-5
CDR3: CASSTRQTQPQHF
DNA: TGTGCCAGTAGTACTCGACAGACCCAGCCCCAGCATTTT

V: TRBV7-9
size: few
D: NA
J: TRBJ1-4
CDR3: CASEMERGEKLFF
DNA: TGTGCCAGCGAGATGGAGCGGGGAGAAAAACTGTTTTTT

V: TRBV28
size: NA
D: TRBD1
J: TRBJ1-4
CDR3: CASSSGTGSTNEKLFF
DNA: TGTGCCAGCAGTTCCGGGACAGGATCAACTAATGAAAAACTGTTTTTT

V: TRBV6-5
size: NA
D: TRBD2
J: TRBJ2-7
CDR3: CASRSLAAEQYF
DNA: TGTGCCAGCAGGTCTCTAGCGGCAGAGCAGTACTTC

V: TRBV7-2
size: NA
D: NA
J: TRBJ1-2
CDR3: CASSMPVSNYGYTF
DNA: TGTGCCAGCAGCATGCCGGTTTCTAACTATGGCTACACCTTC

V: TRBV12-5
size: NA
D: TRBD2
J: TRBJ2-1
CDR3: CASGPPHSGGYNEQFF
DNA: TGTGCTAGTGGTCCCCCCCACAGCGGGGGATACAATGAGCAGTTCTTC

V: TRBV19
size: NA
D: TRBD2
J: TRBJ2-7
CDR3: CASSNPKTSGGGYEQYF
DNA: TGTGCCAGTAGCAATCCGAAGACTAGCGGGGGGGGCTACGAGCAGTACTTC

V: TRBV7-2
size: NA
D: NA
J: TRBJ1-1
CDR3: CASSPSVTEAFF
DNA: TGTGCCAGCAGCCCATCGGTCACTGAAGCTTTCTTT

V: TRBV28
size: few
D: NA
J: TRBJ1-1
CDR3: CASSSFIAEAFF
DNA: TGTGCCAGCAGTTCCTTTATCGCTGAAGCTTTCTTT

V: TRBV7-2
size: NA
D: NA
J: TRBJ1-4
CDR3: CASSQGGLGNEKLFF
DNA: TGTGCCAGCAGCCAAGGAGGGCTTGGTAATGAAAAACTGTTTTTT

V: TRBV7-2
size: NA
D: TRBD1
J: TRBJ2-5
CDR3: CASSFMTGGYGETQYF
DNA: TGTGCCAGCAGCTTTATGACAGGGGGCTATGGGGAGACCCAGTACTTC

V: TRBV6-6
size: NA
D: NA
J: TRBJ1-4
CDR3: CASSLETDPTNEKLFF
DNA: TGTGCCAGCAGTCTGGAGACAGACCCAACTAATGAAAAACTGTTTTTT

V: TRBV6-1
size: NA
D: NA
J: TRBJ2-7
CDR3: CASVPAGIPYEQYF
DNA: TGTGCCAGCGTTCCGGCCGGGATTCCCTACGAGCAGTACTTC